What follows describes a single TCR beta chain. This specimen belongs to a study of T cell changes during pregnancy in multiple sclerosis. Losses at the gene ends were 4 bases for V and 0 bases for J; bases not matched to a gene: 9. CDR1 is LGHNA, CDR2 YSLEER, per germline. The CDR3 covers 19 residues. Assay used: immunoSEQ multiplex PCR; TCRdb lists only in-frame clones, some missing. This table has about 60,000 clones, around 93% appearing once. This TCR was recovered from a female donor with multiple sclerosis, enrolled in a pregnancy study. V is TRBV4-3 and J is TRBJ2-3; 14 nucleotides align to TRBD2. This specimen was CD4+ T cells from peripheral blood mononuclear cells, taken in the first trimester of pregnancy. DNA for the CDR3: TGCGCCAGCAGCCTATCCTGGACTAGCGGGGGGTCTAGCACAGATACGCAGTATTTT. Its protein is CASSLSWTSGGSSTDTQYF.